The present T cell receptor beta chain was sequenced within a study of HIV-infected patients and healthy controls. No cell fractionation was done, so the repertoire covers all unsorted peripheral blood T cells. Reverse transcription used about 510 ng RNA and constant-region primers for alpha and beta. Separate chain-specific third strand synthesis with multiplexing indices produced the alpha and beta libraries. MiXCR, applied by TCRdb to the 5' RACE reads, yields one record per CDR3 protein. In the table there are about 24,000 distinct CDR3 sequences, 8.5% to 9% of which are singletons. This clonotype was seen repeatedly, ten times or more. This clonotype was sampled from an adult in good health. Sequencing used blood.

CDR3 protein: CASSLARRGIYNEQFF. The CDR3 DNA reads TGTGCCAGCAGCCTGGCCAGGCGGGGAATTTACAATGAGCAGTTCTTC. The chain joins TRBV7-2 to TRBJ2-1; D might be TRBD2 (6 bases). The CDR3 contains 16 residues. Germline V lookup: CDR1 SGHTA, CDR2 FQGNSA. The V end lost 5 bases, the J end lost 4 bases, and 18 bases lay between the germline ends. The full variable domain, rest sourced from reference TRBV7-2 and TRBJ2-1, is GAGVSQSPSNKVTEKGKDVELRCDPISGHTALYWYRQSLGQGLEFLIYFQGNSAPDKSGLPSDRFSAERTGGSVSTLTIQRTQQEDSAVYLCASSLARRGIYNEQFFGPGTRLTVL.